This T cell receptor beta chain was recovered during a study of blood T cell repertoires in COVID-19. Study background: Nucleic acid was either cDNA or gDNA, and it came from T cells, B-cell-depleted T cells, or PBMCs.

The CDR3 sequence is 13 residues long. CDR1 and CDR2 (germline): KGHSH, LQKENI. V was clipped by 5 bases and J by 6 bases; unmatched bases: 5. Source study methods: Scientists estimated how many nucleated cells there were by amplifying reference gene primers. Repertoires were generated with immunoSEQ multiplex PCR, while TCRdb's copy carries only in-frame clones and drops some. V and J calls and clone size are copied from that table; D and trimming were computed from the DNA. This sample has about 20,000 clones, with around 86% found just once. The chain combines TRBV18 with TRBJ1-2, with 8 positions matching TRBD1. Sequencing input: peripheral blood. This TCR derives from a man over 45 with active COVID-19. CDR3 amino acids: CASSTGQGNGYTF. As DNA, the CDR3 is TGTGCCAGCTCAACCGGACAGGGAAATGGCTACACCTTC.